The 3 T cell receptor beta chains below come from one sample, sequenced in a study of blood T cell repertoires in COVID-19. The table came from immunoSEQ multiplex PCR; TCRdb's copy has only in-frame clones and leaves some out. The table lists 350,000 to 400,000 clones, approximately 88% of them singletons. The sequenced sample was PBMCs or T cells enriched from blood (not recorded which). Source of these receptors: a woman aged 25 to 39 with acute COVID-19.

J is TRBJ1-5 and V is TRBV28; 10 bases align to TRBD1. This CDR3 is 14 amino acids long. Per the germline V gene, CDR1 is MDHEN and CDR2 is SYDVKM. V shed 10 bases, J shed 1 base, and the junction held 4 bases outside the gene matches. The CDR3 coding sequence is TGTGCCACGAGACAGGGGGCAAGCAATCAGCCCCAGCATTTT. Translated: CATRQGASNQPQHF.

Only a few counts were recorded for this clone. V is TRBV10-1 and J is TRBJ1-5; 7 bases match TRBD1. This CDR3 spans 14 amino acids. Losses at the gene ends were 3 bases for V and 5 bases for J; bases not matched to a gene: 4. Germline CDR1 is WNHNN and CDR2 is SYGVQD (reference sequence). CDR3 coding DNA: TGCGCCAGCAGTGAACAGGGGTCCTATCAGCCCCAGCATTTT. Amino acid sequence: CASSEQGSYQPQHF.

The J gene is TRBJ2-1, the V gene TRBV4-3, with TRBD2 identical over 10 bases. The CDR3 runs to 16 residues. The trim removed 3 bases at V and 5 bases at J, leaving 7 bases unmatched. Germline-derived CDR1 and CDR2 are LGHNA and YSLEER. CDR3 DNA: TGCGCCAGCAGCCACCCTAGCGGGGGACACAACAATGAGCAGTTCTTC. Amino acid sequence: CASSHPSGGHNNEQFF.